This T cell receptor beta chain was observed in a study of cytomegalovirus exposure and HLA in healthy donors. PCR employed 60 Vbeta and 13 Jbeta primers. The data were produced by immunoSEQ multiplex PCR, yet TCRdb's version contains in-frame clones alone and is incomplete. The repertoire holds about 160,000 clones, 60% to 80% seen once, with around 1% in the top ten. Whole-study results and caveats: The dataset shows that most TCR sequences were rare, while some public TCRs occurred in many donors.

The V end was cut by 3 bases, the J end by 5 bases, with 10 bases between. This CDR3 has 13 residues. Germline loops: CDR1 KGHSH, CDR2 LQKENI. A remark on this clone: The antigen is unknown.

The chain recombines TRBV18 with TRBJ2-5; D is uncertain. The TCR originated in a woman aged 45-60 years in good health and CMV-seropositive. The sequenced sample consisted of PBMCs. For the CDR3, the DNA is TGTGCCAGCTCACCTCGAACTGAGGAGACCCAGTACTTC. Translated: CASSPRTEETQYF.